This paragraph reports one T cell receptor beta chain. The data were obtained in a study of OX40 agonist ivuxolimab in advanced cancers. Study-level background: Patients received ivuxolimab, an agonistic anti-OX40 (CD134) antibody. Each patient was given ivuxolimab into a vein every 2 weeks, at 0.01 to 10 mg/kg.

The CDR3 has 14 amino acids. Per germline, CDR1 SGDLS and CDR2 YYNGEE. Trimming stripped 0 bases from V and 2 bases from J, with 9 bases between. The assay was immunoSEQ multiplex PCR, and TCRdb's table has in-frame clones only and misses some. Here the sample spans over 65,000 clones, about nine tenths being singletons. Sequenced material: CD4+ or CD8+ T cells sorted from blood, taken in a trial of the OX40 agonist ivuxolimab. This receptor was obtained from an adult with an advanced solid tumor such as melanoma, head and neck, liver or kidney cancer. The chain employs TRBV9 and TRBJ2-7; D possibly uses TRBD1 or TRBD2 (5 bases each). The CDR3 region has the DNA TGTGCCAGCAGCGTAGGGGACGAGACCTACGAGCAGTACTTC. Amino acids: CASSVGDETYEQYF.